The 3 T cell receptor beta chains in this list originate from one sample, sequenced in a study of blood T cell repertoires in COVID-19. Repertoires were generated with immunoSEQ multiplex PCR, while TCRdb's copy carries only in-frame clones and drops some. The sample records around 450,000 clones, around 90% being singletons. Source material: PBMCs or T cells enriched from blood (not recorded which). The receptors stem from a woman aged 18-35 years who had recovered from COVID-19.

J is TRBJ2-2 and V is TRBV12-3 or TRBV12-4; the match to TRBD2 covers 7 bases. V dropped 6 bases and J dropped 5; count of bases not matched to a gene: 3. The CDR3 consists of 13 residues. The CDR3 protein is CASRWGGTGELFF. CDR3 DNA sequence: TGTGCCAGCAGGTGGGGGGGGACCGGGGAGCTGTTTTTT.

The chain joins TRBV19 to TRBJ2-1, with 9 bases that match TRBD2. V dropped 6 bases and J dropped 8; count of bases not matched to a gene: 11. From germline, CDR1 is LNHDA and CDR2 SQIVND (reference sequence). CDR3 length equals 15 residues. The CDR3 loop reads CASRDLGRGGDEQFF. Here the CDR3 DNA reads TGTGCCAGTAGAGATCTCGGGCGCGGGGGGGATGAGCAGTTCTTC.

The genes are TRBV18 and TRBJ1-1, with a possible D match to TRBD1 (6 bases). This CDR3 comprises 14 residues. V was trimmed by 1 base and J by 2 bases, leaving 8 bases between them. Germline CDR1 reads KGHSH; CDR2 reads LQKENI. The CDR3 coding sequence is TGTGCCAGCTCACCACTGGGGGCTAACACTGAAGCTTTCTTT. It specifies CASSPLGANTEAFF.